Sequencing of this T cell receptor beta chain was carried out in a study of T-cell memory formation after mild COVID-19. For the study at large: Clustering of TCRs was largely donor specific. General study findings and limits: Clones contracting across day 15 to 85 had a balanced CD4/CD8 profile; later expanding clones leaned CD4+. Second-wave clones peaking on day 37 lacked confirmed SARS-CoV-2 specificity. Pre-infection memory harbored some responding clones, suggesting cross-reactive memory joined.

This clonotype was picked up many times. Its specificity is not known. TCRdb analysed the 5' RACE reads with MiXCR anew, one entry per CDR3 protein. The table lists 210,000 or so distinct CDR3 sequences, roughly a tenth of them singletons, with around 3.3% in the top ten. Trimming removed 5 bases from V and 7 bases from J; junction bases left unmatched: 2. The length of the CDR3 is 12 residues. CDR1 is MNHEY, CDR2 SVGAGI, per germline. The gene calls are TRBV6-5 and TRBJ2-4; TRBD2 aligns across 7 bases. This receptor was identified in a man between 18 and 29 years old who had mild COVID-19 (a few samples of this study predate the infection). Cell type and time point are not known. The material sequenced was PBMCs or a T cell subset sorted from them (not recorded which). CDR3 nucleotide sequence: TGTGCCAGCAGTGGACTAGATAACATTCAGTACTTC. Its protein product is CASSGLDNIQYF.